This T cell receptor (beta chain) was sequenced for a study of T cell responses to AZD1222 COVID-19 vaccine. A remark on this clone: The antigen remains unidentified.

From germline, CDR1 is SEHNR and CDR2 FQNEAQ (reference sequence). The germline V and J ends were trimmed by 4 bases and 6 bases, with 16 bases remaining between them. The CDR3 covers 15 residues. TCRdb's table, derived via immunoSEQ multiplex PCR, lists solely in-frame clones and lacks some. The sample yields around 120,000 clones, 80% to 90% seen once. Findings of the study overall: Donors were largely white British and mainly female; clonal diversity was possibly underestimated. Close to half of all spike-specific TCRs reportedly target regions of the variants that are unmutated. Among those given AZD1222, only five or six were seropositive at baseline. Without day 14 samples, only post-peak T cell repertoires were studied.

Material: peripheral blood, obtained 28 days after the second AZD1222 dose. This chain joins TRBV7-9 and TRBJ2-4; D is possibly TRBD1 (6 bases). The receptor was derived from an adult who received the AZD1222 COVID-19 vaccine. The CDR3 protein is CASSSNRVQINIQYF. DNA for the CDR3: TGTGCCAGCAGCTCCAACAGGGTACAGATAAACATTCAGTACTTC.